Included here is one TCR beta chain sequence, with context. The target antigen is unknown. The data derive from a study of regulatory T cells in long-lasting Graves disease. Time point defined: persistent/refractory GD, antithyroid drugs over 5 years with positive TRAb. Generation of the TCR library employed RNA extracted from PBMCs. Study-wide results and caveats: Favored gene segments in persistent disease were TRBV28, TRBJ1-2 and TRBJ2-5.

Both iRepertoire HTBI primers and Arm-PCR of CDR3 regions were used to build the TCR beta libraries. TCRdb reprocessed the multiplex PCR reads with MiXCR, giving one entry per CDR3 protein. This sample has almost 350,000 distinct CDR3 sequences, with less than 20% found just once. V dropped 6 bases and J dropped 0; count of bases not matched to a gene: 6. The CDR3 has 16 amino acids. CDR1 and CDR2 from the germline V gene are DFQATT and SNEGSKA (reference sequence). The source of this sequence is a female donor with Graves disease. The material sequenced was peripheral blood mononuclear cells (PBMCs), taken when the disease was refractory, from a patient treated with antithyroid drugs. The chain combines TRBV20-1 with TRBJ2-2, with 11 bases lining up with TRBD2. The CDR3 DNA reads as TGCAGTGCATCTAGGGGACTAGCGGCGAACACCGGGGAGCTGTTTTTT. It yields the protein CSASRGLAANTGELFF.